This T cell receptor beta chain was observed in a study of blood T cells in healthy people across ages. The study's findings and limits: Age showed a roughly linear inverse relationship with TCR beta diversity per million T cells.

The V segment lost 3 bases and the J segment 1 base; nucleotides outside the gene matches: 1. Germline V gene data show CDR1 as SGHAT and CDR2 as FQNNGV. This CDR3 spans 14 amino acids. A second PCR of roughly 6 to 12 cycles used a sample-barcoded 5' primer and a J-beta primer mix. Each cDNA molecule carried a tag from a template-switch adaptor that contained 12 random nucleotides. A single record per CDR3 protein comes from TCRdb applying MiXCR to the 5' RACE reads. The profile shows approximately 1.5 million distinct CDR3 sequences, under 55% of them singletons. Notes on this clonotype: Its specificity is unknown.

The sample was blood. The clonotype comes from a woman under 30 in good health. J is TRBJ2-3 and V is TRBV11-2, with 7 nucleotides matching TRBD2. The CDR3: CASSFTSGTDTQYF. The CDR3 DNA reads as TGTGCCAGCAGCTTTACTAGCGGCACAGATACGCAGTATTTT.